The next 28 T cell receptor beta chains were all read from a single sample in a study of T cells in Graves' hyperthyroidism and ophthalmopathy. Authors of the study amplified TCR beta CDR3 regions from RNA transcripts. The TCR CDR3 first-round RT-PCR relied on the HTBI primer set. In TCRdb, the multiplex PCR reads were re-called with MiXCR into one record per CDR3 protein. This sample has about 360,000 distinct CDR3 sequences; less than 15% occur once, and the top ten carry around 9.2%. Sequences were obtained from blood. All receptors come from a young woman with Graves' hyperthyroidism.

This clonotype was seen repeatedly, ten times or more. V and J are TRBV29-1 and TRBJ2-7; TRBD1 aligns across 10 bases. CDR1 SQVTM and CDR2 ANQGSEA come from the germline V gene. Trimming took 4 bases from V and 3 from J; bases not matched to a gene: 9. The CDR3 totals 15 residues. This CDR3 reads CSVVDRRDRGYEQYF. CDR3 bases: TGCAGCGTTGTGGACCGTCGGGACAGGGGCTACGAGCAGTACTTC.

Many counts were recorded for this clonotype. The DNA for the CDR3 is TGTGCTAGTGGTCTCCGGGACGGAAAGGTTGAGACCCAGTACTTC. This codes for CASGLRDGKVETQYF. The rearrangement uses TRBV12-5 and TRBJ2-5; D possibly uses TRBD1 or TRBD2 (5 bases each). CDR3 length equals 15 residues. Per the germline V gene, CDR1 is LGHNT and CDR2 is FRNRAP. V dropped 5 bases and J dropped 5 bases, with 18 bases sitting between them.

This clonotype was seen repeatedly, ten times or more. CDR3: CASSLEGLTKNEQFF. CDR3 DNA: TGTGCCAGCAGCCTGGAGGGACTGACGAAAAATGAGCAGTTCTTC. The chain employs TRBV11-2 and TRBJ2-1; perhaps TRBD2 as D (6 bases). Trimming cost V 5 bases and J 7 bases, with 18 bases left between them. The CDR3 sequence is 15 residues long. CDR1 is SGHAT, CDR2 FQNNGV, per germline.

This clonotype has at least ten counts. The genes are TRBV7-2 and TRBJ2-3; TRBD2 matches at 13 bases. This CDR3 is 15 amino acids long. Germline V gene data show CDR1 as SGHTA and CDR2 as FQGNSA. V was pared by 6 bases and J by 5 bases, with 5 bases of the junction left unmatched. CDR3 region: CASREGLAGIDTQYF. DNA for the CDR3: TGTGCCAGCAGGGAGGGACTAGCGGGGATAGATACGCAGTATTTT.

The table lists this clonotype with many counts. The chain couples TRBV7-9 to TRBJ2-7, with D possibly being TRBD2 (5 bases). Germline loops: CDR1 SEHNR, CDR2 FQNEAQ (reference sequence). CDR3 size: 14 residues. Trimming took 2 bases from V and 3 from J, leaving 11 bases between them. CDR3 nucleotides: TGTGCCAGCAGCTTAAGAGACTATGTCTACGAGCAGTACTTC. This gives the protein CASSLRDYVYEQYF.

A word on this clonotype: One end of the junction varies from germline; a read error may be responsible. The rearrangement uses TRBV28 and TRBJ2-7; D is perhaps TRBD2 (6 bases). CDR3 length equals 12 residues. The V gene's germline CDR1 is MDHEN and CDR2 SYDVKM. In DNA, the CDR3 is TGTGCCTGCAGTTTCCTAGCGTACGAGCAGTACTTC. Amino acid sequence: CACSFLAYEQYF. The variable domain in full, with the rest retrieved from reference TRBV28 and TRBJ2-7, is DVKVTQSSRYLVKRTGEKVFLECVQDMDHENMFWYRQDPGLGLRLIYFSYDVKMKEKGDIPEGYSVSREKKERFSLILESASTNQTSMYLCACSFLAYEQYFGPGTRLTVT.

CDR3 region: CASSLEYFGRDNQPQHF. The CDR3 region has the DNA TGTGCCAGCAGCTTAGAGTACTTTGGGCGGGACAATCAGCCCCAGCATTTT. This sequence joins TRBV7-9 and TRBJ1-5; D is unclear. The CDR3 covers 17 residues. Germline CDR1 reads SEHNR; CDR2 reads FQNEAQ (reference sequence). V lost 1 base to trimming and J lost 3 bases, with 16 bases between them.

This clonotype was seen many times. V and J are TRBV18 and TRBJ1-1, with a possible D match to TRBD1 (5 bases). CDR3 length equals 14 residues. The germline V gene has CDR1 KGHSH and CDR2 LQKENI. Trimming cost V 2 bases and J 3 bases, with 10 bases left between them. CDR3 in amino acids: CASSPGHGDTEAFF. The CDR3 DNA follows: TGTGCCAGCTCACCAGGACACGGGGACACTGAAGCTTTCTTT.

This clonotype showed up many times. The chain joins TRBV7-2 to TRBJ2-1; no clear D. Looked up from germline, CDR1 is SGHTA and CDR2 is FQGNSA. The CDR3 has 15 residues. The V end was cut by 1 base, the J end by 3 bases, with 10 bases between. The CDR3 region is CASSLVPDIYNEQFF. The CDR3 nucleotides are TGTGCCAGCAGCTTAGTACCGGATATCTACAATGAGCAGTTCTTC.

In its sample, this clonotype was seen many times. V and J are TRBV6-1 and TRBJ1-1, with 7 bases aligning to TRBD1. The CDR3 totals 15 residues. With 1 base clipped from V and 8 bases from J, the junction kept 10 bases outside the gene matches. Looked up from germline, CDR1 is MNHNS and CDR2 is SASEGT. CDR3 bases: TGTGCCAGCAGTGAAGGGGGATGGGACAGTGGAGAAGCTTTCTTT. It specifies CASSEGGWDSGEAFF.

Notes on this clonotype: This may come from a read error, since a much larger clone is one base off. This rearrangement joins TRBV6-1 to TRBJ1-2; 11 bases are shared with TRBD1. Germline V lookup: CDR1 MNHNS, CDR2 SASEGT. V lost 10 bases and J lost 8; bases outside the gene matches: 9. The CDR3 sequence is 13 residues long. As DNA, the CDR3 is TGTGCCAACACAGGACAGGGGGCGCGGGGCTACACCTTC. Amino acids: CANTGQGARGYTF.

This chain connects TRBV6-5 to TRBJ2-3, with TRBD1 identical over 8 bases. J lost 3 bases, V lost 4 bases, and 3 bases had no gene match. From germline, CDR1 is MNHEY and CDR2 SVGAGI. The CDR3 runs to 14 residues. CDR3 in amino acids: CASSSTGDTDTQYF. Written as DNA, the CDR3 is TGTGCCAGCAGTTCGACAGGGGATACAGATACGCAGTATTTT.

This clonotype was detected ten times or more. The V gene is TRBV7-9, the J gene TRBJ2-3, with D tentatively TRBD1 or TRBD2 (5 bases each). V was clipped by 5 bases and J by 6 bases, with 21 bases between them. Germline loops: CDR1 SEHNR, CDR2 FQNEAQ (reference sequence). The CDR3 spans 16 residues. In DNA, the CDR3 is TGTGCCAGCAGCCCCCCAGGGACCCCTGTAATCGATACGCAGTATTTT. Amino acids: CASSPPGTPVIDTQYF.

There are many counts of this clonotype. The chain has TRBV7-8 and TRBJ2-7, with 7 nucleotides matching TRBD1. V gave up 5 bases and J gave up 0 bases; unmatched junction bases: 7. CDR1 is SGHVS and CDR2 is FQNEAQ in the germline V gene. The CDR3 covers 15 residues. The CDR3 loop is CASSPKQGISYEQYF. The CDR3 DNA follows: TGTGCCAGCAGCCCAAAACAGGGGATCTCCTACGAGCAGTACTTC.

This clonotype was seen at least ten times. The CDR3 DNA reads TGCAGTGCTCCCGGAATCAAAGAGACCCAGTACTTC. Translated, it gives CSAPGIKETQYF. The chain has TRBV20-1 and TRBJ2-5, with D unresolved. Between the trimmed V and J ends, which lost 5 bases and 3 bases, there was a span of 10 bases. This CDR3 is 12 amino acids long. Germline V CDR1 and CDR2: DFQATT, SNEGSKA (reference sequence).

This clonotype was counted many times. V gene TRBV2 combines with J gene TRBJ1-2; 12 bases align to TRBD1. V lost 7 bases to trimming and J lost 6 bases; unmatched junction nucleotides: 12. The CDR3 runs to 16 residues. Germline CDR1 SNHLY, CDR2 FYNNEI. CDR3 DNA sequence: TGTGCCAGCACCGACGGTGGGACAGGGGGCAAAGATGGCTACACCTTC. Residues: CASTDGGTGGKDGYTF.

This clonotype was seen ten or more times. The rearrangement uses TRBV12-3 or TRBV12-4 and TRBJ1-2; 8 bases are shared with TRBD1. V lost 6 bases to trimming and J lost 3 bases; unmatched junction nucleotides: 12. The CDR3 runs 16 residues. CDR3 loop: CASRSGQGLRDYGYTF. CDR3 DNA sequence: TGTGCCAGCAGGTCAGGACAGGGCCTCCGGGACTATGGCTACACCTTC.

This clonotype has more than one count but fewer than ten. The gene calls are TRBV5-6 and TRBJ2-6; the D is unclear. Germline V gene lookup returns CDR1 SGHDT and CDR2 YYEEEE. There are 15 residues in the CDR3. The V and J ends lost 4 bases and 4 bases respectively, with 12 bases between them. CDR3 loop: CASSVNPSGANVLTF. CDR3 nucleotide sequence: TGTGCCAGCAGCGTCAATCCATCGGGGGCCAACGTCCTGACTTTC. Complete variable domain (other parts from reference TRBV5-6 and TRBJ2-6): DAGVTQSPTHLIKTRGQQVTLRCSPKSGHDTVSWYQQALGQGPQFIFQYYEEEERQRGNFPDRFSGHQFPNYSSELNVNALLLGDSALYLCASSVNPSGANVLTFGAGSRLTVL.

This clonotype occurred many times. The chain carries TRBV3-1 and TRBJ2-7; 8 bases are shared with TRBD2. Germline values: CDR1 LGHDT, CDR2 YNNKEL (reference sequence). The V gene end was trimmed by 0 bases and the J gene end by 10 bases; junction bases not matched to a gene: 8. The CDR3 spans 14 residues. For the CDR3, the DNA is TGTGCCAGCAGCCAAGAGTCTAGCGGGCGATCACAGTACTTC. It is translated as CASSQESSGRSQYF.

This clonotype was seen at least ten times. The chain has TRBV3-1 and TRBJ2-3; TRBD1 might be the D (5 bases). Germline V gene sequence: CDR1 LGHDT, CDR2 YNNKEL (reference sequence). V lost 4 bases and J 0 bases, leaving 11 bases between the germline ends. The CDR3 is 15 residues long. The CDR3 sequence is CASSPTVTSTDTQYF. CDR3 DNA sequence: TGTGCCAGCAGCCCGACAGTGACTAGCACAGATACGCAGTATTTT.

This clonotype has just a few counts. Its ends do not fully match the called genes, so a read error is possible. The CDR3 spells CASGTSGRPWETQCF. The CDR3 coding sequence is TGTGCCAGCGGAACTAGCGGGAGGCCTTGGGAGACCCAGTGCTTC. The chain has TRBV28 and TRBJ2-5; 12 nucleotides line up with TRBD2. The CDR3 length is 15 residues. The germline V gene has CDR1 MDHEN and CDR2 SYDVKM.

The CDR3 nucleotides read TGCAGTGCTACTATAGCGGGTCGCCGTAGCTCCTACAATGAGCAGTTCTTC. Protein: CSATIAGRRSSYNEQFF. This rearrangement joins TRBV20-1 to TRBJ2-1; TRBD2 matches 7 bases. The J segment lost 0 bases and the V segment lost 4 bases, leaving 12 bases of the junction unmatched. In germline, CDR1 is DFQATT, CDR2 SNEGSKA (reference sequence). The CDR3 contains 17 residues.

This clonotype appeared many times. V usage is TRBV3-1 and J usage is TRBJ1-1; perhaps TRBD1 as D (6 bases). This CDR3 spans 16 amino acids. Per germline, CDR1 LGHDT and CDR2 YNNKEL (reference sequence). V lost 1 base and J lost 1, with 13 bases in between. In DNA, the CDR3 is TGTGCCAGCAGCCAAGTCCTTGGGGGGCCGAACACTGAAGCTTTCTTT. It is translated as CASSQVLGGPNTEAFF.

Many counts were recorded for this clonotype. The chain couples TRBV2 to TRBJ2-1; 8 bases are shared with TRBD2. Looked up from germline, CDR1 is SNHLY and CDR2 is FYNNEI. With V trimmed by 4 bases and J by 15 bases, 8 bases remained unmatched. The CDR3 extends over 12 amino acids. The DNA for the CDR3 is TGTGCCAGCAGTGTCATTAGCGGGGAACGGTTCTTC. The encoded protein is CASSVISGERFF.

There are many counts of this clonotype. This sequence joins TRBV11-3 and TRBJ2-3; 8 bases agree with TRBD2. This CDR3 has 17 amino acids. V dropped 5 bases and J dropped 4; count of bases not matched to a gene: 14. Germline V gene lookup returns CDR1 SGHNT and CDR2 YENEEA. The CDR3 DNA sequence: TGTGCCAGCAGCCATGGCGGACTAGCATCAAATTCAGATACGCAGTATTTT. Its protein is CASSHGGLASNSDTQYF.

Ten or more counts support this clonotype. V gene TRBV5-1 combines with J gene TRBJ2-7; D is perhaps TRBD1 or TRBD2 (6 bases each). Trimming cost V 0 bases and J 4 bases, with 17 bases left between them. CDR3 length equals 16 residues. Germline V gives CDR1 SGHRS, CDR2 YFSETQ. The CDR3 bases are TGCGCCAGCAGCTTGGAAGGGGTCGGGGGCAGATACGAGCAGTACTTC. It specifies CASSLEGVGGRYEQYF.

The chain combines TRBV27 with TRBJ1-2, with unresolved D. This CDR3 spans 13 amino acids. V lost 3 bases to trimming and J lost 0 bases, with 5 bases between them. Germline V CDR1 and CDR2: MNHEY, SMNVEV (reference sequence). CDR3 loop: CASSFVSNYGYTF. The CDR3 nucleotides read TGTGCCAGCAGTTTTGTGTCTAACTATGGCTACACCTTC.

The CDR3 sequence is CASSQVLGAFSYEQYF. CDR3 nucleotides: TGCGCCAGCAGCCAAGTATTAGGTGCCTTTTCCTACGAGCAGTACTTC. The rearrangement links TRBV4-1 to TRBJ2-7; D gene uncertain. V was trimmed by 1 base and J by 1 base, leaving 14 bases between them. CDR1 is MGHRA and CDR2 is YSYEKL in the germline V gene. The CDR3 is 16 amino acids.